Listed here are 9 T cell receptor beta chains from one sample, sequenced in a study of blood T cell repertoires in COVID-19 (dated by TCRdb to about 2020). Libraries were built with the immunoSEQ multiplex PCR assay. TCRdb took this table from immuneACCESS and kept in-frame rearrangements with V and J called. Such tables lack part of the clones; where checked against another copy, unresolved V genes explain under half of the gap, and the rest is unexplained. The sample has about 220,000 clones on record, roughly four fifths of them singletons. Of the sample, about 5% falls within the top ten clones. The source material was peripheral blood. These TCRs come from a woman aged 70 to 79 with COVID-19, enrolled during active disease.

The V call is TRBV7-2, the J call TRBJ2-2; 7 bases line up with TRBD1. The CDR3 loop spans 15 amino acids. V shed 5 bases and J 1 base; nucleotides not matched to a gene: 4. Germline values: CDR1 SGHTA, CDR2 FQGNSA. CDR3 bases: TGTGCCAGCAGCCGGGGACAGATGAACACCGGGGAGCTGTTTTTT. Its protein is CASSRGQMNTGELFF.

This chain links TRBV28 with TRBJ1-1, with TRBD1 identical over 8 bases. This CDR3 spans 14 amino acids. Germline CDR1 reads MDHEN; CDR2 reads SYDVKM. V lost 5 bases, J lost 1 base, and 3 bases stayed unmatched. The CDR3 DNA follows: TGTGCCAGCAGTGGACAGGGCTGGAACACTGAAGCTTTCTTT. Translation gives CASSGQGWNTEAFF.

V is TRBV6-5 and J is TRBJ2-1; D possibly corresponds to TRBD2 (7 bases). V was pared by 7 bases and J by 6 bases, with 19 bases between. Germline V gene data show CDR1 as MNHEY and CDR2 as SVGAGI. The CDR3 is made up of 15 amino acids. CDR3 in amino acids: CASTGAQRGGNEQFF. CDR3 coding DNA: TGTGCCAGCACTGGGGCACAGAGGGGGGGCAATGAGCAGTTCTTC.

The chain uses TRBV18 and TRBJ2-5; possible D gene TRBD1, 5 bases. This CDR3 spans 12 amino acids. V was shortened by 1 base and J by 5 bases, with 5 bases between the two germline ends. Per the germline V gene, CDR1 is KGHSH and CDR2 is LQKENI. The CDR3 DNA is TGTGCCAGCTCACCACAGGGGGAGACCCAGTACTTC. Amino acids: CASSPQGETQYF. Full variable domain (rest looked up from reference TRBV18 and TRBJ2-5): NAGVMQNPRHLVRRRGQEARLRCSPMKGHSHVYWYRQLPEEGLKFMVYLQKENIIDESGMPKERFSAEFPKEGPSILRIQQVVRGDSAAYFCASSPQGETQYFGPGTRLLVL.

This chain uses TRBV7-4 with TRBJ2-3; 7 bases match TRBD1. CDR1 SGHVT and CDR2 SQSDAQ come from the germline V gene. The CDR3 spans 18 residues. V lost 3 bases, J lost 0 bases, and 12 bases stayed unmatched. The CDR3 nucleotides are TGTGCCAGCAGCTTGCTACCTGATCCGGGACAGAGCACAGATACGCAGTATTTT. Translated, it gives CASSLLPDPGQSTDTQYF.

This chain links TRBV7-2 with TRBJ1-1, with a weak D call TRBD1 (5 bases). This CDR3 is 14 amino acids long. Trimming stripped 1 base from V and 2 bases from J, with 8 bases between. Germline lookup yields CDR1 SGHTA and CDR2 FQGNSA. CDR3 loop: CASSLETANTEAFF. CDR3 DNA sequence: TGTGCCAGCAGCTTAGAGACAGCCAACACTGAAGCTTTCTTT.

Note on this clone: Other DNA sequences within the sample encode an identical CDR3. The V gene is TRBV5-4, the J gene TRBJ2-5; perhaps TRBD1 as D (6 bases). CDR1 and CDR2 from the germline V gene are SGHNT and YYREEE (reference sequence). The CDR3 is made up of 13 amino acids. The germline V and J ends were trimmed by 0 bases and 4 bases, with 7 bases remaining between them. In DNA, the CDR3 is TGTGCCAGCAGCTTGGTCAGGGGAGAGACCCAGTACTTC. It is translated as CASSLVRGETQYF.

The genes are TRBV7-9 and TRBJ2-1, with 13 bases identical to TRBD2. CDR3 length: 19 residues. CDR1 and CDR2 from the germline V gene are SEHNR and FQNEAQ (reference sequence). The V segment lost 6 bases and the J segment 9 bases; nucleotides outside the gene matches: 20. Here the CDR3 reads CASSYTTSTSGRAWGEQFF. The CDR3 region has the DNA TGTGCCAGCAGTTATACGACGTCAACTAGCGGGAGGGCCTGGGGTGAGCAGTTCTTC. Using reference TRBV7-9 and TRBJ2-1 for the parts outside the CDR3, the full variable domain is DTGVSQNPRHKITKRGQNVTFRCDPISEHNRLYWYRQTLGQGPEFLTYFQNEAQLEKSRLLSDRFSAERPKGSFSTLEIQRTEQGDSAMYLCASSYTTSTSGRAWGEQFFGPGTRLTVL.

CDR3 residues: CASIPGSHNEQFF. Written as DNA, the CDR3 is TGTGCCAGCATTCCAGGGTCCCACAATGAGCAGTTCTTC. The chain joins TRBV2 to TRBJ2-1, with a weak D call TRBD1 (5 bases). CDR3 length: 13 residues. V was trimmed by 7 bases and J by 5 bases, leaving 12 bases between them. Germline V gene data show CDR1 as SNHLY and CDR2 as FYNNEI.